Below, 8 T cell receptor beta chains from the same sample are listed, as sequenced in a study of T-cell reconstitution after alpha-beta-depleted transplantation in children. The authors prepared the TCRbeta library with unique molecular identifiers. MiXCR was run by TCRdb on the PCR reads, yielding one entry per CDR3 protein. The sample contains hundreds of thousands of distinct CDR3 sequences, about 10% of which appear only once. Sequencing was performed on PBMCs, taken before TCRalphabeta/CD19-depleted stem cell transplant. The receptors shown here come from a child under 10 years old with inherited bone marrow failure, due to receive a stem cell transplant.

This clonotype was seen many times. This chain joins TRBV5-6 and TRBJ2-5, with 10 bases lining up with TRBD2. Per the germline V gene, CDR1 is SGHDT and CDR2 is YYEEEE. V shed 0 bases and J 5 bases; nucleotides not matched to a gene: 4. CDR3 length: 15 residues. The CDR3 region has the DNA TGTGCCAGCAGCTTGGTAGCGGGAGGAAGGGAGACCCAGTACTTC. It translates to CASSLVAGGRETQYF.

This sequence joins TRBV12-3 or TRBV12-4 and TRBJ2-1; D may be TRBD2 (5 bases). This CDR3 comprises 15 residues. V was clipped by 7 bases and J by 0 bases, with 13 bases between them. CDR3 in DNA: TGTGCCAGCATGGCGGGCCTAAGCTCCTACAATGAGCAGTTCTTC. This encodes CASMAGLSSYNEQFF.

There are many counts of this clonotype. The V gene is TRBV29-1, the J gene TRBJ2-2; D is perhaps TRBD1 or TRBD2 (5 bases each). V dropped 3 bases and J dropped 0 bases, with 8 bases sitting between them. Germline assignment: CDR1 SQVTM and CDR2 ANQGSEA. The CDR3 is 14 amino acids. In nucleotides, the CDR3 is TGCAGCGTTGAGAGAGGGGCGAACACCGGGGAGCTGTTTTTT. Amino acid sequence: CSVERGANTGELFF.

The chain recombines TRBV4-3 with TRBJ2-2; 8 bases agree with TRBD2. CDR1 LGHNA and CDR2 YSLEER come from the germline V gene. J gave up 0 bases and V 0 bases, and 3 bases lay outside the gene matches. This CDR3 is 17 amino acids long. This CDR3 is CASSQDPSGPNTGELFF. The CDR3 nucleotides read TGCGCCAGCAGCCAAGATCCTAGCGGGCCGAACACCGGGGAGCTGTTTTTT.

This clonotype came up a few times. The chain employs TRBV20-1 and TRBJ2-4, with 14 positions matching TRBD2. V lost 6 bases to trimming and J lost 3 bases; unmatched junction nucleotides: 10. The CDR3 spans 17 residues. The germline V gene has CDR1 DFQATT and CDR2 SNEGSKA (reference sequence). CDR3 sequence (DNA): TGCAGTGCAACACTCGAGACTAGCGGGAGGGTCAAAAACATTCAGTACTTC. This codes for CSATLETSGRVKNIQYF.

This clonotype was counted at least ten times. V gene TRBV2 combines with J gene TRBJ2-1, with D unclear. V gave up 3 bases and J gave up 10 bases, with 10 bases separating them. Germline V CDR1 and CDR2: SNHLY, FYNNEI. The length of the CDR3 is 12 residues. The CDR3 protein is CASSDKAREQFF. In nucleotides, the CDR3 is TGTGCCAGCAGTGACAAAGCGCGCGAGCAGTTCTTC.

This clonotype was seen repeatedly, ten times or more. The CDR3 here is CSVEGGGRSGELFF. CDR3 DNA: TGCAGCGTTGAAGGGGGAGGGCGGAGCGGGGAGCTGTTTTTT. This chain links TRBV29-1 with TRBJ2-2; TRBD2 agrees at 7 bases. V gave up 1 base and J gave up 7 bases; unmatched junction bases: 6. This CDR3 contains 14 residues. In germline, CDR1 is SQVTM, CDR2 ANQGSEA.

There are many counts of this clonotype. The V and J genes are TRBV4-2 and TRBJ1-5, with 8 bases aligning to TRBD1. The CDR3 extends over 16 amino acids. Trimming took 1 base from V and 6 from J; bases not matched to a gene: 8. The germline V gene encodes CDR1 LGHNA and CDR2 YNFKEQ. The CDR3 DNA reads as TGTGCCAGCAGCCAAGGAGTTTCAGGGGGCGGTCAGCCCCAGCATTTT. This codes for CASSQGVSGGGQPQHF.